This T cell receptor beta chain was profiled in a study of shared clonotypes between healthy human individuals. Germline assignment: CDR1 SNHLY and CDR2 FYNNEI. V gave up 3 bases and J gave up 8 bases, with 16 bases separating them. The CDR3 contains 15 residues. Study processing details: Junction-only immunoSEQ data arrived without quality scores, meaning filtering differed. Sequencing used immunoSEQ multiplex PCR; TCRdb keeps in-frame clones, though not all of them. That table supplies the V and J calls and clone size; D and trimming were determined from the DNA. The data contain fewer than 3 million clones, 92% of them singletons.

The TCR was taken from a man between 18 and 35 years old in good health. Some clones in this sample may be carry-over from other donors' samples. The gene calls are TRBV2 and TRBJ1-4; D gene ambiguous. The sample was naive CD4+ T cells from PBMCs. This sample's subset: CD45RA+ positively selected. CDR3 DNA: TGTGCCAGCAGTGAGTTGTGGGCAGGATCAGAAAAACTGTTTTTT. Its protein product is CASSELWAGSEKLFF.